This paragraph reports one T cell receptor beta chain. The sample originates from a study of Ad26.COV2.S vaccination and SARS-CoV-2 variants. As for the study in general: Within the COV1001 Ad26.COV2.S trial arm, the donor was enrolled.

Treatment of the sample: roughly 20 received Ad26.COV2.S at low or high dose, single or two shots; about 5 received placebo; per-sample allocation not given. The samples were gathered on day 63 after the first injection of vaccine or placebo. Ad26.COV2.S expressed prefusion-stabilized spike from the original Wuhan strain. Generated by immunoSEQ multiplex PCR, the TCRdb table keeps only in-frame clones and is missing some. The sample has some 400,000 clones, 75% to 90% seen once. Germline V CDR1 and CDR2: SGHTA, FQGNSA. V was pared by 3 bases and J by 4 bases, with 16 bases between. This CDR3 contains 15 residues.

Here the sequenced sample was peripheral blood, taken in a trial of Ad26.COV2.S vaccine versus placebo. The chain has TRBV7-2 and TRBJ2-7; D is tentatively TRBD1 or TRBD2 (5 bases each). The source of this sequence is a person aged 18-65 years who received the Ad26.COV2.S COVID-19 vaccine or a placebo. Here the CDR3 DNA reads TGTGCCAGCAGCTTTACCAGGGACCTGTTGTACGAGCAGTACTTC. Amino acids: CASSFTRDLLYEQYF.